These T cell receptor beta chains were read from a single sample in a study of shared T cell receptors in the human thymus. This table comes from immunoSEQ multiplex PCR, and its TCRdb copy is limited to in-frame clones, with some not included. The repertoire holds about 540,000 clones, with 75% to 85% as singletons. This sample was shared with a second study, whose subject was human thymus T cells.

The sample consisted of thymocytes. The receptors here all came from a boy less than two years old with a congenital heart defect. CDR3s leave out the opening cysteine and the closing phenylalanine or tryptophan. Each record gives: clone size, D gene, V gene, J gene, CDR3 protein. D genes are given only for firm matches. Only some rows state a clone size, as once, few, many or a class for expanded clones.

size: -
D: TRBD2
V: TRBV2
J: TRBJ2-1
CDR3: ASSGSGQAGGPGEQF

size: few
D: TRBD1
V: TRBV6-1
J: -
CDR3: ASRRDRGRDEQY

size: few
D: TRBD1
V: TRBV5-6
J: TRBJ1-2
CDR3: ASSVTGGPNYGYT

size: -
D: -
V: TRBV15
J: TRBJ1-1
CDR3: ATSRVIYKNPRAEAF

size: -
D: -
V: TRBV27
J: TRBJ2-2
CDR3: ASSLGPNNTGELF

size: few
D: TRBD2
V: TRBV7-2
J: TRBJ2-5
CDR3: ASSPRLAGGGETQY

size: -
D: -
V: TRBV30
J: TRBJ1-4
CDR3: AWSVQGQPKTNEKLF

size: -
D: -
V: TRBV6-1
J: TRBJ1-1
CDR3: ASSRVRDTEAF

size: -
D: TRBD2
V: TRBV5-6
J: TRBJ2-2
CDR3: ASSLVAGGPPNTGELF

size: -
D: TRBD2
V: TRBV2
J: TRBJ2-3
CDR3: ASSDTSGHSTDTQY

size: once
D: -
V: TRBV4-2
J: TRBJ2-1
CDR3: ASSPHPGVTYNEQF

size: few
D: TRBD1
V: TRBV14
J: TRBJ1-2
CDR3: ASSQDWRGRRYGYT